This T cell receptor beta chain was sequenced for a study of shared clonotypes between healthy human individuals (dated by TCRdb to the early 2020s). Describing the broader study: The cohort comprised a couple of women and a few men aged 18 to 49 years. Per donor, three plates each were used for CD4 naive and CD4 memory, two for CD8 naive, and one for CD8 memory. Blood TCR repertoires of about five healthy adults were deeply sequenced to estimate repertoire size and the extent of clonotype sharing between individuals. To increase sequencing depth and limit assay-specific biases, TCR repertoire library preparation and sequencing were carried out by different laboratories using diverse techniques. Leukapheresis yielded between about 0.8 and 8.9 billion PBMCs per donor. Broad study findings and their caveats: Only blood was sampled, and tissue TCR repertoires likely differ from those in blood. Larger estimated clonotype richness was generally found for naive subsets than for memory subsets. Because the study included only a small number of donors, the genetic and exposure-history diversity represented was limited. Pairwise subsampling led to the expectation that sequencing depth would affect the degree of clonotype sharing among donors. Higher generation probabilities were observed for clonotypes shared by all four sorted-subset donors than for non-shared clonotypes. Incomplete sequencing was indicated by rarefaction of sorted-subset datasets, despite the large sequencing depth. Across a handful of donors, around 5% of naive CD4, approximately 4% of naive CD8, 2% to 2.5% of memory CD4, and 0.4% to 0.45% of memory CD8 clonotypes were shared.

The donors were healthy, HIV-negative adults who had no recently reported acute infections or vaccinations. Every donor was a Caucasian adult residing in Nashville, Tennessee, USA. CD4+ T cells were enriched through magnetic negative selection, after which naive cells were positively selected on CD45RA and the remaining negative fraction served as the memory subset. After blood collection by leukapheresis, PBMCs were isolated using Ficoll-Histopaque density gradient centrifugation and then cryopreserved in the vapor phase of liquid nitrogen. Analytical flow cytometry was used to check the purity and quantity of every magnetically sorted T cell population. Genomic DNA was isolated from every sorted fraction and measured by UV absorbance on a Nanodrop 2000c. Using the deep immunoSEQ assay, TCR CDR3 regions were amplified from genomic DNA by multiplex PCR. For each cell subset, the extracted genomic DNA was distributed evenly across all wells of several immunoSEQ 96-well plates, and each plate served as one replicate. For sorted subsets, approximately 200 ng of genomic DNA, equivalent to tens of thousands of T cell genomes, went into each replicate PCR. The purified libraries were quantified using a Qubit 3.0 fluorometer, sized with a Bioanalyzer 2100, and then quantified again using the KAPA Library Quantification kit. Each immunoSEQ 96-well plate was sequenced on its own single-read 150-cycle Illumina NextSeq 550 flow cell. Per the source publication's procedure: The immunoSEQ output contained only junctional sequences without quality scores, so filtering could not match that applied to full-length reads. To assign V/J genes and CDR3, sequences were annotated using PyIR, a Python wrapper for IgBLAST v1.9, with IMGT germline references. Reads were removed for weak V/J assignments (E-value above 1e-6), missing CDR3, stop codons, out-of-frame junctions, or ambiguous translated residues. V3J clonotypes were defined as sequences sharing an identical inferred V gene, J gene, and CDR3 amino acid sequence. Percentage overlap between repertoires was computed as shared unique clonotypes divided by the size of the smaller repertoire. Three approaches were used to assess repertoire richness: RTK rarefaction, the Chao1 estimator, and Recon v2.1 estimates of unobserved clonotypes. Generation probabilities for all TCRbeta clonotypes obtained by the gDNA method from a handful of donors were computed using OLGA. TCRdb stores this immuneACCESS table with in-frame sequences only. Part of the clones is absent; in the studies checked, under half of the shortfall reflects unresolved V genes, and no reason is known for the rest. V and J calls plus clone size are reproduced from that table; the DNA served to infer D and trimming. The sample data list roughly 520,000 clones, and about 96% of these were observed just once. Together, the top ten hold about 0.06% of the sample.

A remark on this clone: This clone's antigen is unknown. One base away there is no much larger clone; base qualities are not given.

V and J are truncated by 3 bases and 1 base respectively, leaving an intervening sequence of 19 bases. CDR1 SGHNT and CDR2 YYREEE are derived from the germline V gene (reference sequence). Inclusive of the bounding cysteine and phenylalanine, the CDR3 is 17 residues long. Solely the CDR3 DNA is kept, with 51 bases framed from the first base. Rearrangement joined TRBV5-4 to TRBJ1-1, with a weak D call of TRBD1 (5 bases match). This clonotype was sampled from a woman aged 30 to 39 in good health. Specimen: naive CD4+ T cells sorted from blood. Taken with the paper, the label for cell subset or site translates to: CD45RA+ positively selected. The CDR3: CASSYGNRGPKNTEAFF. In nucleotides, the sequence is TGTGCCAGCAGCTACGGCAATCGGGGACCTAAGAACACTGAAGCTTTCTTT.